What follows is one T cell receptor beta chain and its context. This entry belongs to a study of cytomegalovirus exposure and HLA in healthy donors. CDR1 and CDR2 (germline): GTSNPN, SVGIG (reference sequence). This CDR3 comprises 13 residues. Trimming cost V 5 bases and J 4 bases; bases outside gene matches: 6. PCR employed 60 Vbeta and 13 Jbeta primers. The protocol was immunoSEQ multiplex PCR, while the TCRdb copy is restricted to in-frame clones and leaves out a portion. The top ten clones hold 2% to 3% of a sample with about 130,000 clones, 84% of them seen once. The specimen sequenced was PBMCs. The receptor comes from a man aged 45-65 years in good health and CMV-seronegative. This sequence joins TRBV30 and TRBJ2-3; 7 nucleotides agree with TRBD2. DNA for the CDR3: TGTGCCTGGTCGGGGGGAGTGTCAGATACGCAGTATTTT. Residues: CAWSGGVSDTQYF.